One and the same sample provided the 22 T cell receptor beta chains below, sequenced in a study of T cell repertoires in cytomegalovirus infection. TCRdb independently ran MiXCR on the reads; one entry per CDR3 protein. The sample contains some 400,000 distinct CDR3 sequences, about 33% of which appear only once. Sequenced material: PBMCs. The source of these receptors is a human donor in good health (CMV status not recorded). Some clones in this sample may be carry-over from other donors' samples.

There are a few counts of this clonotype. The genes are TRBV11-2 and TRBJ2-2, with a possible D match to TRBD1 (6 bases). V was clipped by 11 bases and J by 2 bases, with 18 bases between them. The V gene's germline CDR1 is SGHAT and CDR2 FQNNGV. This CDR3 has 15 residues. In nucleotides, the CDR3 is TGTGCCGTCCGTGGTGGGACAAATAACACCGGGGAGCTGTTTTTT. Translated: CAVRGGTNNTGELFF.

With respect to this clonotype: It may be a read error: a sequence one base away is much more abundant. V gene TRBV7-6 combines with J gene TRBJ1-3, with TRBD1 matching 7 bases. The CDR3 is 14 residues long. Germline V lookup: CDR1 SGHVS, CDR2 FNYEAQ. In nucleotides, the CDR3 is TGTGCCAGCAGGGCGACAGGGTCCGGAAACACCTTATATTTT. Translated, it gives CASRATGSGNTLYF.

Worth noting for this clonotype: Just one base apart from a much larger clone, this may be a read error. V and J are TRBV7-2 and TRBJ2-5; 10 bases align to TRBD2. V was clipped by 5 bases and J by 5 bases; unmatched bases: 11. Germline V gene data show CDR1 as SGHTA and CDR2 as FQGNSA. The CDR3 totals 16 residues. DNA for the CDR3: TGTGCCAGCAGCAAACCTAGCGGGGGCCCGCGGGAGACCCAGTACTTC. This gives the protein CASSKPSGGPRETQYF.

This clonotype was found a few times. J is TRBJ1-1 and V is TRBV15; tentative D call: TRBD1 (6 bases). Germline assignment: CDR1 LNHNV and CDR2 YYDKDF (reference sequence). Trimming left V 0 bases short and J 1 base short, with 9 bases between. CDR3 size: 15 residues. The CDR3 loop is CATSRDRGENTEAFF. The CDR3 DNA follows: TGTGCCACCAGCAGAGATAGGGGGGAGAACACTGAAGCTTTCTTT.

There are many counts of this clonotype. The chain couples TRBV7-8 to TRBJ2-5, with D hard to call. V lost 2 bases and J 2 bases, leaving 9 bases between the germline ends. The CDR3 is 14 amino acids. In germline, CDR1 is SGHVS, CDR2 FQNEAQ. The CDR3 loop is CASSLTGKQETQYF. CDR3 in DNA: TGTGCCAGCAGCTTAACTGGAAAACAAGAGACCCAGTACTTC.

The chain recombines TRBV18 with TRBJ2-3; the D gene is possibly TRBD2 (6 bases). Germline V gives CDR1 KGHSH, CDR2 LQKENI. The CDR3 length is 16 residues. V lost 2 bases and J 0 bases, leaving 12 bases between the germline ends. CDR3: CASSPRIAGSTDTQYF. CDR3 nucleotide sequence: TGTGCCAGCTCACCAAGAATCGCGGGGAGCACAGATACGCAGTATTTT.

This rearrangement joins TRBV7-6 to TRBJ1-1, with D tentatively TRBD1 (6 bases). Trimming removed 4 bases at V and 7 bases at J, with 28 bases between. This CDR3 has 18 amino acids. In germline, CDR1 is SGHVS, CDR2 FNYEAQ. The CDR3, as DNA: TGTGCCAGCAGCTCACCAACTACGGGGGGCCCGTCACAAAATGAAGCTTTCTTT. Amino acids: CASSSPTTGGPSQNEAFF.

This clonotype was seen repeatedly, ten times or more. The V and J genes are TRBV7-6 and TRBJ1-1; maybe TRBD1 (6 bases). V gave up 5 bases and J gave up 0 bases, with 10 bases separating them. The CDR3 contains 14 residues. Germline V lookup: CDR1 SGHVS, CDR2 FNYEAQ. CDR3: CASSAQGMNTEAFF. In DNA form, the CDR3 reads TGTGCCAGCAGCGCCCAGGGGATGAACACTGAAGCTTTCTTT.

The chain carries TRBV7-2 and TRBJ2-1; perhaps TRBD1 as D (5 bases). Germline V gives CDR1 SGHTA, CDR2 FQGNSA. Trimming took 2 bases from V and 4 from J, leaving 12 bases between them. There are 15 residues in the CDR3. CDR3 sequence: CASSLNRRAYNEQFF. As DNA, the CDR3 is TGTGCCAGCAGCTTAAACAGGCGCGCATACAATGAGCAGTTCTTC.

This clonotype was counted only a few times. J is TRBJ1-3 and V is TRBV13; weak D call: TRBD1 (6 bases). The germline CDR1 and CDR2 sequences are PRHDT and FYEKMQ (reference sequence). Trimming removed 0 bases from V and 10 bases from J, with 10 bases in between. CDR3 length: 13 residues. For the CDR3, the DNA is TGTGCCAGCAGCTTAGGGGGGGCCTCAACCATATATTTT. It translates to CASSLGGASTIYF.

This clonotype was seen a few times. The V gene is TRBV4-3, the J gene TRBJ1-2; D remains unclear. V lost 0 bases to trimming and J lost 0 bases, with 11 bases between them. CDR1 LGHNA and CDR2 YSLEER come from the germline V gene. The CDR3 has 16 amino acids. CDR3 loop: CASSQDPNPSNYGYTF. In nucleotides, the CDR3 is TGCGCCAGCAGCCAAGACCCAAATCCTTCTAACTATGGCTACACCTTC.

In this sample, this clonotype turned up many times. The chain joins TRBV5-5 to TRBJ2-5; 11 nucleotides match TRBD1. Trimming took 0 bases from V and 5 from J; bases not matched to a gene: 6. This CDR3 is 16 amino acids long. Looked up from germline, CDR1 is SGHKS and CDR2 is YYEKEE (reference sequence). The CDR3 sequence: CASSLARTGGAETQYF. DNA for the CDR3: TGTGCCAGCAGCTTGGCCCGGACAGGGGGCGCTGAGACCCAGTACTTC.

The chain is built from TRBV10-3 and TRBJ1-5; 7 nucleotides agree with TRBD1. The CDR3 totals 14 residues. Trimming at V came to 6 bases and at J to 9 bases, leaving 11 bases not matched to a gene. CDR1 is ENHRY and CDR2 is SYGVKD in the germline V gene. Here the CDR3 reads CAISDDRAARPQHF. The CDR3 region has the DNA TGTGCCATCAGCGACGACAGGGCGGCGCGGCCCCAGCATTTT.

The chain uses TRBV24-1 and TRBJ1-5; D not certain. The V gene's germline CDR1 is KGHDR and CDR2 SFDVKD. This CDR3 comprises 15 residues. Between the trimmed V and J ends, which lost 2 bases and 6 bases, there was a span of 13 bases. CDR3 DNA sequence: TGTGCCACCAGTGATTCCGGGATTGCGGGTCAGCCCCAGCATTTT. Translating gives CATSDSGIAGQPQHF.

The gene calls are TRBV7-9 and TRBJ1-1; 9 positions agree with TRBD1. The CDR3 sequence is 15 residues long. Germline V gene lookup returns CDR1 SEHNR and CDR2 FQNEAQ (reference sequence). The trim removed 5 bases at V and 3 bases at J, leaving 7 bases unmatched. CDR3 in DNA: TGTGCCAGCAGCCAACCGGACAGGGGCCACACTGAAGCTTTCTTT. As protein: CASSQPDRGHTEAFF.

This clonotype was counted a few times. V and J are TRBV29-1 and TRBJ1-1; D uncertain. V was trimmed by 4 bases and J by 4 bases, leaving 13 bases between them. Germline assignment: CDR1 SQVTM and CDR2 ANQGSEA. There are 13 residues in the CDR3. The chain's CDR3 is CSVVSGSGTEAFF. In DNA form, the CDR3 reads TGCAGCGTTGTATCCGGGAGTGGCACTGAAGCTTTCTTT.

Many counts were recorded for this clonotype. This chain joins TRBV7-8 and TRBJ1-6, with D hard to call. The CDR3 runs to 19 residues. Trimming stripped 2 bases from V and 0 bases from J, with 17 bases between. Germline CDR1 and CDR2: SGHVS and FQNEAQ. The CDR3 coding sequence is TGTGCCAGCAGCTTATCAAGAACGGCGGGTAGCTCCTATAATTCACCCCTCCACTTT. This sequence encodes CASSLSRTAGSSYNSPLHF.

This clonotype was found a few times. This sequence joins TRBV27 and TRBJ2-1, with TRBD1 matching over 8 bases. From germline, CDR1 is MNHEY and CDR2 SMNVEV (reference sequence). The ends lost 4 bases at V and 7 bases at J; junction bases unmatched: 9. The CDR3 extends over 15 amino acids. CDR3 region: CASSYTGGSGNEQFF. The CDR3 nucleotides are TGTGCCAGCAGTTACACAGGGGGTTCTGGAAATGAGCAGTTCTTC.

This clonotype was seen a handful of times. The rearrangement joins TRBV10-3 to TRBJ2-5, with 9 bases identical to TRBD1. The V gene end was trimmed by 2 bases and the J gene end by 0 bases; junction bases not matched to a gene: 4. CDR1 and CDR2 from the germline V gene are ENHRY and SYGVKD. There are 16 residues in the CDR3. As DNA, the CDR3 is TGTGCCATCAGTGAGGGACAGGGGAAGTACCAAGAGACCCAGTACTTC. Translated: CAISEGQGKYQETQYF.

The CDR3: CASSILAGGTGELFF. The CDR3 nucleotides are TGTGCCAGCAGTATCCTAGCGGGGGGCACCGGGGAGCTGTTTTTT. The chain carries TRBV6-5 and TRBJ2-2; 11 nucleotides line up with TRBD2. The CDR3 is 15 residues long. Germline V lookup: CDR1 MNHEY, CDR2 SVGAGI. V shed 5 bases, J shed 4 bases, and the junction held 3 bases outside the gene matches.

This clonotype occurred a few times. The gene calls are TRBV20-1 and TRBJ2-5; tentative D call: TRBD2 (6 bases). There are 17 residues in the CDR3. Trimming pared 8 bases from V and 2 bases from J, leaving 27 bases between. The germline V gene has CDR1 DFQATT and CDR2 SNEGSKA (reference sequence). This chain's CDR3 is CSLMTVPGLGVQETQYF. Written as DNA, the CDR3 is TGCAGTCTTATGACTGTCCCGGGACTCGGAGTTCAAGAGACCCAGTACTTC.

This clonotype was counted between two and nine times. The rearrangement joins TRBV4-1 to TRBJ1-4; 8 nucleotides line up with TRBD1. CDR1 MGHRA and CDR2 YSYEKL come from the germline V gene. This CDR3 is 14 amino acids long. After removal of 2 bases from V and 4 bases from J, the junction contained 0 bases not matched to a gene. CDR3 amino acids: CASSQTGGNEKLFF. Here the CDR3 DNA reads TGCGCCAGCAGCCAAACAGGGGGTAATGAAAAACTGTTTTTT.